What follows describes a single T cell receptor beta chain. Its matching antigen is unknown. The PCR was carried out with 60 Vbeta primers and 13 Jbeta primers. The protocol was immunoSEQ multiplex PCR, while the TCRdb copy is restricted to in-frame clones and leaves out a portion. The table records about 89,000 clones, 76% of them present only once. The sample comes from a study of cytomegalovirus exposure and HLA in healthy donors. This CDR3 contains 16 residues. Deletions cut 0 bases from V and 0 bases from J, with 12 bases between. Germline values: CDR1 SGHNT, CDR2 YYREEE (reference sequence). Study results and limitations: In vitro work confirmed that three CMV-associated chains recognize CMV antigens.

The sample was PBMCs. The clonotype comes from a male donor in good health and CMV-seronegative. The chain is built from TRBV5-4 and TRBJ1-2; possible D gene TRBD1, 6 bases. The CDR3 loop reads CASSLEGHASNYGYTF. DNA for the CDR3: TGTGCCAGCAGCTTGGAGGGACATGCATCTAACTATGGCTACACCTTC.